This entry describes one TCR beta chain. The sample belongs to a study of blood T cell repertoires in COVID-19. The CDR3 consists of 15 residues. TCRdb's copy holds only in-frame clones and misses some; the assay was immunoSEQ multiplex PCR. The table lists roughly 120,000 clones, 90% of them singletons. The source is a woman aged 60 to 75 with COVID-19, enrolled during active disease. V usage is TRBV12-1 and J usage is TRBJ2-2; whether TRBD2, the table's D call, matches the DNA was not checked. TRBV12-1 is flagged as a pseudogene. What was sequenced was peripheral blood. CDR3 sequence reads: CASSFRDFDTGELFF. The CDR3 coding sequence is TGTGCCAGCAGCTTTCGGGATTTTGACACCGGGGAGCTGTTTTTT.